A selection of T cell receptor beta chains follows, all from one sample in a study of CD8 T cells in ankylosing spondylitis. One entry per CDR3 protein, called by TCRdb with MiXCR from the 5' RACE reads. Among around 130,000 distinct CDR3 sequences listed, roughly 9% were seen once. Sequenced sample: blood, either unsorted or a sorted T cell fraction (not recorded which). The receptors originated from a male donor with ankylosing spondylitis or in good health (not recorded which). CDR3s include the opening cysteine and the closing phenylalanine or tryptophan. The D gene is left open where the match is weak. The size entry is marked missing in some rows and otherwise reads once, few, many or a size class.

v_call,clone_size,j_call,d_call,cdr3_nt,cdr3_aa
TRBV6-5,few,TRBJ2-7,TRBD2,TGTGCCAGCAGTTACTCAGTGATAGCGGGAGTCTACGAGCAGTACTTC,CASSYSVIAGVYEQYF
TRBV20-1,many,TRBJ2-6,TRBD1,TGCAGTGCTAGAGAAGTGACAGGGGAGTCTGGGGCCAACGTCCTGACTTTC,CSAREVTGESGANVLTF
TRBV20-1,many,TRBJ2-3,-,TGCAGTGCTAGAGATCCGGCTAGCGTCACCTTCACAGATACGCAGTATTTT,CSARDPASVTFTDTQYF
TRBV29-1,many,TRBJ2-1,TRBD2,TGCAGCGTTGGTGCTAGCGGGAGGAGGGAGCAGTTCTTC,CSVGASGRREQFF
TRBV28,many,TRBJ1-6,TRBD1,TGTGCCAGCAGTTTCTACAGGGGGCCCGTCAATTCACCCCTCCACTTT,CASSFYRGPVNSPLHF
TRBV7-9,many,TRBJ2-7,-,TGTGCCAGCAGCTTATCAGGGGCGAGCTACGAGCAGTACTTC,CASSLSGASYEQYF
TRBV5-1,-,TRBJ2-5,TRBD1,TGCGCCAGCAGCTTGGAGGACAGGGGGCATGAGACCCAGTACTTC,CASSLEDRGHETQYF
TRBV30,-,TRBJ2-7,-,TGTGCCTGGAGTGTAGACGCCGAGCAGTACTTC,CAWSVDAEQYF
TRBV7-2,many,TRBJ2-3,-,TGTGCCAGCAGAGCAGATTGGGATACGCAGTATTTT,CASRADWDTQYF
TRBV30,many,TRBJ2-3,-,TGTGCCTGGGGGGTAGGGATGACAGATACGCAGTATTTT,CAWGVGMTDTQYF
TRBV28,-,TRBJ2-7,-,TGTGCCAGCTCGAGTGGTGAGCAGTACTTC,CASSSGEQYF
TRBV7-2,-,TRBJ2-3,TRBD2,TGTGCCAGCAGATATCTAGCGGGAGCGGGCACAGATACGCAGTATTTT,CASRYLAGAGTDTQYF
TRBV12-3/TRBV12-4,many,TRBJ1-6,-,TGTGCCAGCAGCCCCGCAGGGATGGGTTCACCCCTCCACTTT,CASSPAGMGSPLHF
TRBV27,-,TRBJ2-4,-,TGTGCCAGCAGTTTCGCCACCAGAGGGACCAAAAACATTCAGTACTTC,CASSFATRGTKNIQYF
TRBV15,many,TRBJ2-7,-,TGTGCCACCAGCAGAGATAGGCGGGAGCAGTACTTC,CATSRDRREQYF
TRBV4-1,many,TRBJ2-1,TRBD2,TGCGCCAGCAGCCAAGAAAGGACTAGCGGGGTGCACAATGAGCAGTTCTTC,CASSQERTSGVHNEQFF
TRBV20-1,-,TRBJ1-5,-,TGCAGTGCGAGAGATGGGACGGTCTATAGCAATCAGCCCCAGCATTTT,CSARDGTVYSNQPQHF
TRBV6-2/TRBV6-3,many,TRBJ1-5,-,TGTGCCAGTTACCTAGGTCCGGGGGCAAATCAGCCCCAGCATTTT,CASYLGPGANQPQHF